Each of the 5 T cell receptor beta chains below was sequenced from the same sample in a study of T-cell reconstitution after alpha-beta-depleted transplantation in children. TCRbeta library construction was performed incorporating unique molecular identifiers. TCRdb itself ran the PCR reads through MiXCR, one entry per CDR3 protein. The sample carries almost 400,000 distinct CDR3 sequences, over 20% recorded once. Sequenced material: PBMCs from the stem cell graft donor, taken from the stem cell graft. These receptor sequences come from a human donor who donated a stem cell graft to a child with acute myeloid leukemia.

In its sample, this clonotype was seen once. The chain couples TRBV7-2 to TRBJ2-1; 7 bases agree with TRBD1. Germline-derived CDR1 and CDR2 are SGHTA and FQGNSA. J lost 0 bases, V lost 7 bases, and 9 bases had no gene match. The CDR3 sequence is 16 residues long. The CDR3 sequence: CASTNRQGSSYNEQFF. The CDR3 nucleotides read TGTGCCAGCACCAATCGACAGGGAAGCTCCTACAATGAGCAGTTCTTC.

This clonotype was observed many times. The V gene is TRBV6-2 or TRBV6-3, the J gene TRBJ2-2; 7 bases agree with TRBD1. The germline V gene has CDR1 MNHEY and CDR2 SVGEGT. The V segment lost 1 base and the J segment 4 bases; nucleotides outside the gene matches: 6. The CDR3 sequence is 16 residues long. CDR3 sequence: CASSYLLTGITGELFF. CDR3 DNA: TGTGCCAGCAGTTACTTACTGACAGGGATCACCGGGGAGCTGTTTTTT.

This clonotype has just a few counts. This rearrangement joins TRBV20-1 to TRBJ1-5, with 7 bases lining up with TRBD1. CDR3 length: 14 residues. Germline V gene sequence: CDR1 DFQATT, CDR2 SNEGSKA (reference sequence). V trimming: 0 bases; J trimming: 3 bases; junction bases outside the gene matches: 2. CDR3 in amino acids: CSARDGTVNQPQHF. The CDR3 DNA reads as TGCAGTGCTAGAGATGGGACAGTCAATCAGCCCCAGCATTTT.

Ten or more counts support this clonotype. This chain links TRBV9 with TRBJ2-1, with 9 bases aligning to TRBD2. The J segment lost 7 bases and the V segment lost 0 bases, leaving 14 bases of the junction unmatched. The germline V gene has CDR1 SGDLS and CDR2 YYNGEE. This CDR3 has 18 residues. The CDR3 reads CASSVEPFRSGSRNEQFF. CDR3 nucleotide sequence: TGTGCCAGCAGCGTAGAGCCGTTTCGTAGCGGGAGTAGGAATGAGCAGTTCTTC.

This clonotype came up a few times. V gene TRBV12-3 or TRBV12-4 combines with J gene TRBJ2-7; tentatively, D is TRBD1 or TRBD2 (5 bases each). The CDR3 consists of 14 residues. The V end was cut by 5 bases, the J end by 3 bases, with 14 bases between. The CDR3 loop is CASSPGPRGYEQYF. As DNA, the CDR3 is TGTGCCAGCAGTCCGGGACCTCGGGGCTACGAGCAGTACTTC.